This is a list of T cell receptor beta chains from one sample in a study of blood T cell repertoires in COVID-19. Profiled with immunoSEQ multiplex PCR; TCRdb holds only in-frame clones, not every one. The data hold 400,000 to 550,000 clones, with roughly 91% observed a single time. The specimen sequenced was peripheral blood. The receptors here all came from a woman in her 30s with acute or convalescent COVID-19. The CDR3 runs from the conserved cysteine through the conserved F or W. D genes are given only for firm matches. Rows may omit the clone size; those that give it use once, few, many or a size class.

TRBJ1-4 NA NA TRBV28 CASSPTRGGILKLFF TGTGCCAGCAGCCCCACCCGTGGGGGGATTTTAAAACTGTTTTTT
TRBJ2-3 NA NA TRBV10-1 CASSDASSDTQYF TGCGCCAGCAGTGACGCGTCGTCAGATACGCAGTATTTT
TRBJ1-5 TRBD1 NA TRBV6-6 CASRQGFEQPQHF TGTGCCAGTCGACAGGGGTTCGAGCAGCCCCAGCATTTT
TRBJ2-7 NA NA TRBV28 CASSFRGAAYEQYF TGTGCCAGCAGTTTTCGGGGGGCGGCCTACGAGCAGTACTTC
TRBJ1-2 TRBD1 once TRBV5-1 CASSPGTGYRYGYTF TGCGCCAGCAGCCCCGGGACAGGGTATCGTTATGGCTACACCTTC
TRBJ2-7 NA NA TRBV5-5 CASSLRGYEQYF TGTGCCAGCAGCTTGCGAGGGTACGAGCAGTACTTC
TRBJ1-1 NA NA TRBV12-3/TRBV12-4 CASREGESTEAFF TGTGCCAGTCGGGAGGGAGAAAGCACTGAAGCTTTCTTT
TRBJ1-5 NA NA TRBV4-1 CASSQDRGRDWYQPQHF TGCGCCAGCAGCCAAGACCGGGGGAGGGACTGGTATCAGCCCCAGCATTTT
TRBJ2-6 NA NA TRBV5-1 CASSLDGSSGANVLTF TGCGCCAGCAGCTTGGATGGCAGTTCTGGGGCCAACGTCCTGACTTTC
TRBJ1-1 TRBD1 NA TRBV5-1 CASSSGTGLNTEAFF TGCGCCAGCAGCTCCGGGACAGGTCTGAACACTGAAGCTTTCTTT
TRBJ2-5 TRBD2 few TRBV3-1/TRBV3-2 CASSQGTSGGLETQYF TGTGCCAGCAGCCAGGGGACTAGCGGGGGACTGGAGACCCAGTACTTC
TRBJ2-7 NA NA TRBV4-1 CASSRDSSPGDAYEQYF TGCGCCAGCAGCCGAGATTCATCTCCGGGGGACGCCTACGAGCAGTACTTC
TRBJ1-4 NA NA TRBV7-9 CASRLGEGNEKLFF TGTGCCAGCAGACTCGGCGAGGGTAATGAAAAACTGTTTTTT
TRBJ2-3 NA NA TRBV21-1 CASSNPGTSAPRGGTDTQYF TGTGCCAGCAGCAACCCCGGGACTAGCGCCCCCCGGGGGGGCACAGATACGCAGTATTTT
TRBJ2-2 TRBD1 NA TRBV12-5 CASGLGTGWTGELFF TGTGCTAGTGGTTTGGGGACAGGGTGGACCGGGGAGCTGTTTTTT
TRBJ1-5 TRBD1 NA TRBV6-5 CASRAGQASNQPQHF TGTGCCAGCAGAGCGGGACAGGCTAGCAATCAGCCCCAGCATTTT
TRBJ2-7 NA few TRBV5-5 CASSRGRGGNNYEQYF TGTGCCAGCAGCCGGGGACGGGGCGGGAATAACTACGAGCAGTACTTC
TRBJ2-3 TRBD2 NA TRBV19 CASTTGLAGADTQYF TGTGCCAGTACCACGGGACTAGCGGGGGCGGATACGCAGTATTTT
TRBJ2-5 NA NA TRBV5-1 CASSWGRGLQETQYF TGCGCCAGCAGTTGGGGCAGGGGCCTACAAGAGACCCAGTACTTC
TRBJ2-4 NA NA TRBV5-4 CASSFGKNIQYF TGTGCCAGCAGCTTCGGCAAAAACATTCAGTACTTC
TRBJ1-2 NA NA TRBV5-1 CASSSGYGYTF TGCGCCAGCAGCTCGGGGTATGGCTACACCTTC
TRBJ2-5 TRBD2 NA TRBV3-1/TRBV3-2 CASSPRTSGQETQYF TGTGCCAGCAGCCCCCGGACTAGCGGACAAGAGACCCAGTACTTC
TRBJ1-2 NA NA TRBV24-1 CATSAAGEDRGYTF TGTGCCACCAGTGCAGCGGGAGAGGATCGTGGCTACACCTTC
TRBJ1-1 NA NA TRBV5-1 CASSSRSNTEAFF TGCGCCAGCAGTAGCCGGAGTAACACTGAAGCTTTCTTT
TRBJ2-5 TRBD1 once TRBV29-1 CSAKTGGETQYF TGCAGCGCTAAAACAGGGGGAGAGACCCAGTACTTC
TRBJ2-1 TRBD2 once TRBV7-2 CASSNRLAGANEQFF TGTGCCAGCAGCAACAGACTAGCGGGGGCCAATGAGCAGTTCTTC
TRBJ2-2 TRBD1 NA TRBV9 CASSAGQGAGELFF TGTGCCAGCAGCGCTGGACAGGGGGCCGGGGAGCTGTTTTTT
TRBJ1-4 NA once TRBV30 CAWSVGGVQSF TGTGCCTGGAGTGTAGGGGGGGTCCAATCTTTT
TRBJ2-5 TRBD1 NA TRBV7-9 CASSSDRGSETQYF TGTGCCAGCAGCTCCGACAGGGGGAGCGAGACCCAGTACTTC
TRBJ1-2 NA few TRBV7-2 CASSLDRRANYGYTF TGTGCCAGCAGCTTGGATAGGAGAGCTAACTATGGCTACACCTTC
TRBJ2-7 NA NA TRBV11-2 CASSFVGQPYEQYF TGTGCCAGCAGCTTCGTCGGACAGCCCTACGAGCAGTACTTC
TRBJ1-2 NA NA TRBV9 CASSLGHEYGYTF TGTGCCAGCAGCTTAGGACACGAGTATGGCTACACCTTC
TRBJ2-7 NA NA TRBV5-6 CASSSGTGLNEQYF TGTGCCAGCAGCAGCGGGACAGGTCTGAACGAGCAGTACTTC
TRBJ1-2 TRBD1 NA TRBV30 CAWSHPGQGFDYGYTF TGTGCCTGGAGTCACCCGGGACAGGGGTTCGACTATGGCTACACCTTC
TRBJ1-6 TRBD1 NA TRBV11-2 CASSLITGGRNSPLHF TGTGCCAGCAGCTTAATTACAGGGGGCCGTAATTCACCCCTCCACTTT
TRBJ2-7 NA once TRBV21-1 CASSPRGGETYEQYF TGTGCCAGCAGCCCAAGGGGGGGGGAGACCTACGAGCAGTACTTC
TRBJ2-3 TRBD2 NA TRBV4-2 CASSHPSYGGITDTQYF TGTGCCAGCAGCCACCCGAGTTACGGGGGGATCACAGATACGCAGTATTTT
TRBJ1-1 NA NA TRBV19 CASSLTNTEAFF TGTGCCAGTAGTTTGACTAACACTGAAGCTTTCTTT
TRBJ1-1 TRBD1 NA TRBV19 CASCRDRDTEAFF TGTGCCAGTTGCCGGGACAGGGACACTGAAGCTTTCTTT